This T cell receptor beta chain was profiled in a study of shared clonotypes between healthy human individuals. The study's findings and limits: Sample collection involved blood only; tissue repertoires are likely different. Of the naive CD4 clonotypes, around 4.9% were shared across several donors. The four-donor shared clonotypes exceeded non-shared clonotypes in generation probability, with non-shared ones scoring lower.

Regarding this clone: As yet, its antigen is unknown.

Donors were Caucasian adults residing in Nashville, Tennessee, USA. Some clones are missing from TCRdb's copy, which holds only in-frame ones; the method was immunoSEQ multiplex PCR. The sample gives 2 million to 3 million clones, more than 85% of which show up once; around 0.37% is in the top ten. The V end was cut by 4 bases, the J end by 0 bases, with 22 bases between. The CDR3 has 19 amino acids. The germline V gene has CDR1 SGHTA and CDR2 FQGNSA. Sample: naive CD4+ T cells from PBMCs. Subset defined: CD45RA+ positively selected. The chain employs TRBV7-2 and TRBJ1-3; tentatively, D is TRBD1 (5 bases). The receptor comes from a man between 18 and 29 years old in good health. Some clones in this sample may be carry-over from other donors' samples. CDR3 in amino acids: CASSSWYYSRAFSGNTIYF. CDR3 DNA: TGTGCCAGCAGCTCATGGTACTATAGCAGGGCTTTCTCTGGAAACACCATATATTTT.